Following are 10 T cell receptor beta chains from one sample sequenced in a study of ipilimumab plus nivolumab after autologous stem cell transplantation. Method: immunoSEQ multiplex PCR; TCRdb's copy keeps in-frame clones and lacks some. The sample lists around 15,000 clones; around 81% were seen once. The specimen comprised PBMCs, sampled in a trial of ipilimumab plus nivolumab as post-transplant consolidation. These receptors all stem from a male donor with diffuse large B-cell lymphoma.

The chain links TRBV18 to TRBJ2-5; D gene ambiguous. The tail of the sequence fits TRBJ2-7 better, so the J call may be wrong. The CDR3 has 14 amino acids. Looked up from germline, CDR1 is KGHSH and CDR2 is LQKENI. DNA for the CDR3: TGTGCCAGCTCACCAGACGTTTTAGGTTACGAGCAGTACTTC. Amino acid sequence: CASSPDVLGYEQYF.

The V call is TRBV5-1, the J call TRBJ2-2; 7 positions match TRBD1. CDR3 length: 16 residues. V gave up 4 bases and J gave up 0 bases; unmatched junction bases: 6. Germline-derived CDR1 and CDR2 are SGHRS and YFSETQ. In DNA form, the CDR3 reads TGCGCCAGCAGCGGGCGTGGGACAGCGAACACCGGGGAGCTGTTTTTT. This translates into CASSGRGTANTGELFF.

The chain links TRBV6-1 to TRBJ2-5, with 8 bases aligning to TRBD1. This CDR3 is built from 17 residues. Germline V gene lookup returns CDR1 MNHNS and CDR2 SASEGT. Unmatched junction bases numbered 10, after V lost 3 bases and J lost 1 base. The DNA of the CDR3 is TGTGCCAGCAGTGACACCACAGGGGGTGAACGCCAAGAGACCCAGTACTTC. This codes for CASSDTTGGERQETQYF.

For the CDR3, the DNA is TGTGCCAGCAGCGCCCTAGCGGGGGGGATCAATACGCAGTATTTT. It translates to CASSALAGGINTQYF. This chain links TRBV9 with TRBJ2-3; 12 bases agree with TRBD2. Germline V gives CDR1 SGDLS, CDR2 YYNGEE. This CDR3 contains 15 residues. V lost 3 bases and J lost 7; bases outside the gene matches: 6. Variable domain in full (rest from reference TRBV9 and TRBJ2-3): DSGVTQTPKHLITATGQRVTLRCSPRSGDLSVYWYQQSLDQGLQFLIQYYNGEERAKGNILERFSAQQFPDLHSELNLSSLELGDSALYFCASSALAGGINTQYFGPGTRLTVL.

The rearrangement links TRBV2 to TRBJ1-1; a weak D match, TRBD1 (5 bases). CDR1 SNHLY and CDR2 FYNNEI come from the germline V gene. Trimming cost V 8 bases and J 6 bases, with 16 bases left between them. This CDR3 is 13 amino acids long. CDR3 protein: CASLDYQGPEAFF. DNA of the CDR3: TGTGCCAGCCTAGACTACCAGGGACCTGAAGCTTTCTTT.

The gene calls are TRBV19 and TRBJ1-6; 9 positions match TRBD1. CDR1 is LNHDA, CDR2 SQIVND, per germline (reference sequence). V lost 3 bases, J lost 7 bases, and 4 bases stayed unmatched. This CDR3 spans 15 amino acids. The CDR3 coding sequence is TGTGCCAGTAGTATCCGGACAGGGGTAAATTCACCCCTCCACTTT. It yields the protein CASSIRTGVNSPLHF.

This clone has a handful of counts. This sequence joins TRBV6-1 and TRBJ2-3; 10 bases are shared with TRBD2. Germline loops: CDR1 MNHNS, CDR2 SASEGT. J lost 1 base, V lost 5 bases, and 0 bases had no gene match. There are 14 residues in the CDR3. The DNA for the CDR3 is TGTGCCAGCAGTACTAGCGGGGGCACAGATACGCAGTATTTT. It yields the protein CASSTSGGTDTQYF.

The chain has TRBV7-2 and TRBJ2-3; 10 nucleotides match TRBD2. Germline CDR1 SGHTA, CDR2 FQGNSA. The V gene end was trimmed by 1 base and the J gene end by 2 bases; junction bases not matched to a gene: 3. The CDR3 loop spans 16 amino acids. The CDR3 nucleotides read TGTGCCAGCAGCTTAGTACTAGCGGGGCACACAGATACGCAGTATTTT. Translating gives CASSLVLAGHTDTQYF.

The chain is built from TRBV29-1 and TRBJ1-1; D is ambiguous. The CDR3 consists of 15 residues. Germline CDR1 SQVTM, CDR2 ANQGSEA. V lost 6 bases, J lost 0 bases, and 17 bases lay in between. The chain's CDR3 is CSVGSTRGLNTEAFF. In DNA form, the CDR3 reads TGCAGCGTGGGTAGTACCCGAGGGCTGAACACTGAAGCTTTCTTT. The full variable domain, its missing parts supplied by reference TRBV29-1 and TRBJ1-1, is SAVISQKPSRDICQRGTSLTIQCQVDSQVTMMFWYRQQPGQSLTLIATANQGSEATYESGFVIDKFPISRPNLTFSTLTVSNMSPEDSSIYLCSVGSTRGLNTEAFFGQGTRLTVV.

This rearrangement joins TRBV5-1 to TRBJ1-1; 9 positions match TRBD1. The CDR3 has 16 residues. The trim removed 3 bases at V and 1 base at J, leaving 7 bases unmatched. Germline values: CDR1 SGHRS, CDR2 YFSETQ. For the CDR3, the DNA is TGCGCCAGCAGCTCGGAACAGGGGGCTTGGAACACTGAAGCTTTCTTT. This codes for CASSSEQGAWNTEAFF.